This T cell receptor beta chain stems from a study of cytomegalovirus exposure and HLA in healthy donors. Study details: From HLA-typed donors, an early data release held approximately 85 million unique TCRs. Overall study findings and caveats: A missense DCLRE1C variant was associated with V- and J-gene trimming of TCR beta chains in a later analysis, and an independent cohort replicated the association.

This clone was seen only once. The antigen remains unidentified. Germline assignment: CDR1 SGHRS and CDR2 YFSETQ. Trimming removed 3 bases at V and 5 bases at J, with 18 bases between. This CDR3 comprises 15 residues. The PCR contained 60 Vbeta and 13 Jbeta primers. Sequencing used immunoSEQ multiplex PCR; TCRdb keeps in-frame clones, though not all of them. The data contain 150,000 to 200,000 clones, approximately 80% of them singletons. The receptor was derived from a girl aged 10 to 17 in good health and CMV-seropositive. The V and J genes are TRBV5-1 and TRBJ2-7; D may be TRBD1 (6 bases). Material: PBMCs. The CDR3 spells CASSSGTSEIHEQYF. Written as DNA, the CDR3 is TGCGCCAGCAGCTCCGGGACATCGGAAATCCACGAGCAGTACTTC.